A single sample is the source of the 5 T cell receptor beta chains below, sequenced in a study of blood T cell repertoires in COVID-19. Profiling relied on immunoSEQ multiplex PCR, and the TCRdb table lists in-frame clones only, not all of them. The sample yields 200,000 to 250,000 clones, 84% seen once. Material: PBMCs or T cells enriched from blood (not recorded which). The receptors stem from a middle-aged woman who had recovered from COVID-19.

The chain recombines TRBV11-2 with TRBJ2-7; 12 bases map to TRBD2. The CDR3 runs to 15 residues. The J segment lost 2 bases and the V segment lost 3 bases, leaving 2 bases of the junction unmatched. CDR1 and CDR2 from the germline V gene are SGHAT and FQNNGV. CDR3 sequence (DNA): TGTGCCAGCAGCTTCGGACTAGCGGGAACCTACGAGCAGTACTTC. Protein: CASSFGLAGTYEQYF.

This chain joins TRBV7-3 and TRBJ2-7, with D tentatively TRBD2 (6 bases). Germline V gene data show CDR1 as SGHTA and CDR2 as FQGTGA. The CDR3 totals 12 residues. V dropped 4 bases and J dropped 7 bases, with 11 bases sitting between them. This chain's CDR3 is CASSSKRGEQYF. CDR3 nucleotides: TGTGCCAGCAGCTCAAAACGGGGGGAGCAGTACTTC.

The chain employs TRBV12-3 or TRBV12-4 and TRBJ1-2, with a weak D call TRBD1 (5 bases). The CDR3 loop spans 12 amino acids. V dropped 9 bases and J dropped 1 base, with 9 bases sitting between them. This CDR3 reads CASSGINYGYTF. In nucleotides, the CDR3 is TGTGCCAGTTCAGGGATTAACTATGGCTACACCTTC.

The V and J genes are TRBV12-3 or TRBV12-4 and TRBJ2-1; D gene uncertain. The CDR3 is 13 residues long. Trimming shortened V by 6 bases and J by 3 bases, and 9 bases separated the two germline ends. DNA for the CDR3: TGTGCCAGCAGCCCTGCTAACTACAATGAGCAGTTCTTC. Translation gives CASSPANYNEQFF.

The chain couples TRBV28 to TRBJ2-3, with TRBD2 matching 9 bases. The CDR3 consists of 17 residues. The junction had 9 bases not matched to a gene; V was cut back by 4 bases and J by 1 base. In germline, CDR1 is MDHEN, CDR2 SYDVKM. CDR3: CASSSGFWTSGTDTQYF. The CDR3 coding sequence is TGTGCCAGCAGTTCCGGTTTTTGGACTAGCGGCACAGATACGCAGTATTTT.